The 23 T cell receptor beta chains listed next were all sequenced from one sample in a study of shared clonotypes between healthy human individuals. Assay: immunoSEQ multiplex PCR; the TCRdb copy retains only in-frame clones and omits some. Of more than 2,000,000 clones in the sample, over 85% were seen once. The source material was naive CD4+ T cells sorted from blood. Subset in this sample: CD45RA+ positively selected. These receptors came from a man younger than 35 in good health.

The V gene is TRBV11-2, the J gene TRBJ2-1, with 15 nucleotides matching TRBD2. Germline V lookup: CDR1 SGHAT, CDR2 FQNNGV. CDR3 length: 15 residues. J was trimmed by 11 bases and V by 3 bases; bases with no gene match: 5. The CDR3, as DNA: TGTGCCAGCAGCTTGGGGACTAGCGGGGGGATACAGCAGTTCTTC. Amino acid sequence: CASSLGTSGGIQQFF.

The chain carries TRBV7-9 and TRBJ2-7; D may be TRBD1 (6 bases). The CDR3 extends over 13 amino acids. V lost 6 bases and J 2 bases, leaving 11 bases between the germline ends. Germline V gives CDR1 SEHNR, CDR2 FQNEAQ (reference sequence). CDR3 nucleotide sequence: TGTGCCAGCAGTAAACAGGGAACCTACGAGCAGTACTTC. Translated: CASSKQGTYEQYF.

The CDR3 nucleotides are TGTGCCAGCAGTGAAGGGACAGGGACAGCCGAGCAGTACTTC. It yields the protein CASSEGTGTAEQYF. The chain employs TRBV27 and TRBJ2-7; 9 nucleotides line up with TRBD1. This CDR3 region has 14 residues. The V gene end was trimmed by 5 bases and the J gene end by 6 bases; junction bases not matched to a gene: 8. Germline-derived CDR1 and CDR2 are MNHEY and SMNVEV (reference sequence).

Only one count was recorded for this clone. The chain couples TRBV7-8 to TRBJ1-3, with 8 bases aligning to TRBD1. The V gene end was trimmed by 5 bases and the J gene end by 3 bases; junction bases not matched to a gene: 9. The CDR3 loop spans 16 amino acids. Germline V gene sequence: CDR1 SGHVS, CDR2 FQNEAQ. CDR3 DNA: TGTGCCAGCAGCCTACGTCAGGGGGCAGGTGGAAACACCATATATTTT. Amino acid sequence: CASSLRQGAGGNTIYF.

The chain links TRBV5-4 to TRBJ2-2, with D perhaps TRBD2 (5 bases). Trimming took off 6 bases at V and 4 bases at J, with 13 bases between the two ends. Germline values: CDR1 SGHNT, CDR2 YYREEE (reference sequence). The CDR3 contains 14 residues. In DNA, the CDR3 is TGTGCCAGCACGAGCGGCCCGGGCACCGGGGAGCTGTTTTTT. As protein: CASTSGPGTGELFF. Variable domain in full (rest from reference TRBV5-4 and TRBJ2-2): ETGVTQSPTHLIKTRGQQVTLRCSSQSGHNTVSWYQQALGQGPQFIFQYYREEENGRGNFPPRFSGLQFPNYSSELNVNALELDDSALYLCASTSGPGTGELFFGEGSRLTVL.

The chain is built from TRBV4-2 and TRBJ2-5, with a possible D match to TRBD1 (5 bases). CDR3 length: 15 residues. Germline CDR1 LGHNA, CDR2 YNFKEQ. Deletions cut 0 bases from V and 3 bases from J, with 11 bases between. In nucleotides, the CDR3 is TGTGCCAGCAGCCAAGATCGACAGTGGGAAGAGACCCAGTACTTC. This sequence encodes CASSQDRQWEETQYF.

V is TRBV6-1 and J is TRBJ2-1; the D is unclear. Trimming took off 2 bases at V and 7 bases at J, with 6 bases between the two ends. The V gene's germline CDR1 is MNHNS and CDR2 SASEGT. This CDR3 is built from 12 residues. CDR3 amino acids: CASSELKNEQFF. CDR3 DNA sequence: TGTGCCAGCAGTGAATTAAAAAATGAGCAGTTCTTC.

This chain connects TRBV10-3 to TRBJ2-5; D is unresolved. The end of the DNA fits TRBJ2-7 better, so the J call may be wrong. The CDR3 is 13 residues long. Germline V gives CDR1 ENHRY, CDR2 SYGVKD. The CDR3 bases are TGTGCCATCAGTGATTTTTGGGGAAACGAGCAGTACTTC. Protein product: CAISDFWGNEQYF.

This chain joins TRBV18 and TRBJ1-3; D uncertain. The length of the CDR3 is 15 residues. Trimming removed 5 bases at V and 2 bases at J, with 13 bases between. CDR1 is KGHSH and CDR2 is LQKENI in the germline V gene. For the CDR3, the DNA is TGTGCCAGCTCAAAGGAAGTGGGCCCTGGAAACACCATATATTTT. Protein product: CASSKEVGPGNTIYF.

The J gene is TRBJ1-1, the V gene TRBV6-6; D remains ambiguous. V lost 6 bases and J 9 bases, leaving 14 bases between the germline ends. The CDR3 is 12 residues long. Per germline, CDR1 MNHNY and CDR2 SVGAGI (reference sequence). The DNA for the CDR3 is TGTGCCAGCAGCCGTCATGAGGGAAAAGCTTTCTTT. Translated: CASSRHEGKAFF.

The genes are TRBV5-1 and TRBJ2-5; D is perhaps TRBD1 (5 bases). The CDR3 covers 15 residues. CDR1 and CDR2 (germline): SGHRS, YFSETQ. The V end lost 2 bases, the J end lost 2 bases, and 13 bases lay between the germline ends. CDR3 amino acids: CASSLIPGSQETQYF. The CDR3 DNA follows: TGCGCCAGCAGCTTAATCCCAGGGTCTCAAGAGACCCAGTACTTC.

Concerning this clone: The same CDR3 can be traced to other DNA sequences in this sample. The chain recombines TRBV5-1 with TRBJ2-5; 11 nucleotides match TRBD2. The CDR3 has 16 amino acids. CDR1 is SGHRS and CDR2 is YFSETQ in the germline V gene. With 0 bases clipped from V and 1 base from J, the junction kept 2 bases outside the gene matches. CDR3 residues: CASSLVTSGGQETQYF. The CDR3 nucleotides are TGCGCCAGCAGCTTGGTCACTAGCGGGGGCCAAGAGACCCAGTACTTC.

The V call is TRBV7-2, the J call TRBJ1-2; D not resolved. The CDR3 is 15 residues long. CDR1 and CDR2 from the germline V gene are SGHTA and FQGNSA. The V and J ends lost 5 bases and 0 bases respectively, with 13 bases between them. The DNA for the CDR3 is TGTGCCAGCAGCGCCGCTTACACCTCTAACTATGGCTACACCTTC. Translation: CASSAAYTSNYGYTF.

The chain uses TRBV10-3 and TRBJ2-4; 12 nucleotides align to TRBD1. CDR3 length: 19 residues. Germline V gene data show CDR1 as ENHRY and CDR2 as SYGVKD. V was clipped by 3 bases and J by 1 base; unmatched bases: 10. CDR3 in DNA: TGTGCCATCAGTGAATTCCGGGACAGGGGGCCGGGGGCCAAAAACATTCAGTACTTC. The encoded protein is CAISEFRDRGPGAKNIQYF.

The chain employs TRBV5-4 and TRBJ2-5; D not resolved. CDR1 is SGHNT, CDR2 YYREEE, per germline (reference sequence). The V gene lost 2 bases and the J gene lost 1 base, with 15 bases spanning the gap. CDR3 length: 16 residues. DNA of the CDR3: TGTGCCAGCAGCTTTTCCTCGACGCGGAGCCAAGAGACCCAGTACTTC. Its protein product is CASSFSSTRSQETQYF. Full variable domain (outside the CDR3, taken from reference TRBV5-4 and TRBJ2-5): ETGVTQSPTHLIKTRGQQVTLRCSSQSGHNTVSWYQQALGQGPQFIFQYYREEENGRGNFPPRFSGLQFPNYSSELNVNALELDDSALYLCASSFSSTRSQETQYFGPGTRLLVL.

This clone was recorded once. The chain couples TRBV19 to TRBJ1-2; 8 nucleotides line up with TRBD1. CDR1 is LNHDA, CDR2 SQIVND, per germline (reference sequence). The V segment lost 6 bases and the J segment 4 bases; nucleotides outside the gene matches: 7. The CDR3 consists of 14 residues. CDR3 nucleotides: TGTGCCAGTAGGTTAACCGGGACAGGCTATGGCTACACCTTC. It is translated as CASRLTGTGYGYTF.

This clone was seen just once. This chain uses TRBV11-2 with TRBJ2-5, with 9 nucleotides matching TRBD2. V gave up 5 bases and J gave up 4 bases; unmatched junction bases: 11. Germline V gene data show CDR1 as SGHAT and CDR2 as FQNNGV. The CDR3 extends over 16 amino acids. CDR3 bases: TGTGCCAGCAGCGTTGGAGCTAGCGGGACTTTAGAGACCCAGTACTTC. This translates into CASSVGASGTLETQYF.

This rearrangement joins TRBV18 to TRBJ1-1; tentative D call: TRBD1 (5 bases). The CDR3 is 15 amino acids. Between the trimmed V and J ends, which lost 0 bases and 3 bases, there was a span of 11 bases. The germline gives CDR1 KGHSH, CDR2 LQKENI. In DNA form, the CDR3 reads TGTGCCAGCTCACCACCTCTTGGGGCCGACACTGAAGCTTTCTTT. Residues: CASSPPLGADTEAFF.

The chain has TRBV11-2 and TRBJ2-1; TRBD2 matches at 10 bases. Germline V gene sequence: CDR1 SGHAT, CDR2 FQNNGV. The CDR3 extends over 16 amino acids. The ends lost 5 bases at V and 4 bases at J; junction bases unmatched: 8. CDR3 DNA: TGTGCCAGCAGCCAGCGCGGACTAGCGGATTACAATGAGCAGTTCTTC. It is translated as CASSQRGLADYNEQFF.

This chain links TRBV7-9 with TRBJ1-1; possibly TRBD1 for D (5 bases). From germline, CDR1 is SEHNR and CDR2 FQNEAQ (reference sequence). The germline V and J ends were trimmed by 3 bases and 1 base, with 9 bases remaining between them. The CDR3 contains 14 residues. The DNA of the CDR3 is TGTGCCAGCAGCTTTTTCCAGGGGAACACTGAAGCTTTCTTT. Translation: CASSFFQGNTEAFF.

The chain links TRBV5-1 to TRBJ2-7, with D tentatively TRBD1 or TRBD2 (5 bases each). The CDR3 extends over 16 amino acids. Germline V gives CDR1 SGHRS, CDR2 YFSETQ. Trimming shortened V by 0 bases and J by 2 bases, and 15 bases separated the two germline ends. CDR3 coding DNA: TGCGCCAGCAGCTTGGCTACCGGGACGGGGACCTACGAGCAGTACTTC. As protein: CASSLATGTGTYEQYF. The entire variable domain, with the rest obtained from reference TRBV5-1 and TRBJ2-7, is as follows: KAGVTQTPRYLIKTRGQQVTLSCSPISGHRSVSWYQQTPGQGLQFLFEYFSETQRNKGNFPGRFSGRQFSNSRSEMNVSTLELGDSALYLCASSLATGTGTYEQYFGPGTRLTVT.

The chain recombines TRBV6-4 with TRBJ1-1; D gene unclear. Germline V gives CDR1 MRHNA, CDR2 SNTAGT. V gave up 5 bases and J gave up 5 bases, with 12 bases separating them. This CDR3 is built from 13 residues. CDR3 nucleotide sequence: TGTGCCAGCAGTCCCCAGGCAGGAACTGAAGCTTTCTTT. This translates into CASSPQAGTEAFF.

J is TRBJ1-4 and V is TRBV5-1; D is undetermined. Germline loops: CDR1 SGHRS, CDR2 YFSETQ. V lost 0 bases and J lost 7, with 7 bases in between. The CDR3 length is 13 residues. The CDR3 protein is CASSLAVSEKLFF. DNA for the CDR3: TGCGCCAGCAGCTTGGCCGTAAGTGAAAAACTGTTTTTT.